The sequence of this T cell receptor (beta chain) was determined in a study of shared clonotypes between healthy human individuals. Study observations and caveats: Memory subsets generally showed lower estimated richness than naive subsets. At large depth, rarefaction still showed sorted-subset sequencing to be incomplete.

With respect to this clone: Its antigen is as yet unknown.

Per sorted-subset replicate PCR, input was about 180 ng DNA, representing around 28,000 T cell genomes. In the original processing: ImmunoSEQ output held junction-only sequences without quality scores, so filtering differed. TCRdb's copy holds only in-frame clones and misses some; the assay was immunoSEQ multiplex PCR. That table supplies the V and J calls and clone size; D and trimming were determined from the DNA. The repertoire holds about 2 million clones, roughly 94% seen once, with 0.1% to 0.15% in the top ten. The V gene's germline CDR1 is SNHLY and CDR2 FYNNEI. V dropped 0 bases and J dropped 6; count of bases not matched to a gene: 3. This CDR3 has 15 amino acids.

The sequencing sample was made of naive CD4+ T cells sorted from blood. The sample's subset: CD45RA+ positively selected. This receptor was identified in a young man in good health. The chain joins TRBV2 to TRBJ1-5; 9 bases fit TRBD1. CDR3 sequence (DNA): TGTGCCAGCAGTGAAGCCCGACAGGGGGGTCAGCCCCAGCATTTT. Amino acid sequence: CASSEARQGGQPQHF.